A selection of T cell receptor beta chains follows, all from one sample in a study of shared clonotypes between healthy human individuals. Sequencing was performed with immunoSEQ multiplex PCR; in TCRdb, only in-frame clones are kept and a portion is missing. Of about 2.4 million clones listed, over 85% are singletons. Sequenced input: naive CD4+ T cells from PBMCs. The receptors were gathered from a man between 18 and 35 years old in good health. Some clones in this sample may be carry-over from other donors' samples. CDR3s include the opening cysteine and the closing phenylalanine or tryptophan. Each record gives: D gene, J gene, CDR3 length, V gene, clone size, CDR3 protein, CDR3 DNA. D genes are given only for firm matches. Not all rows give a size; the values are once, few, many and, for expanded clones, a class.

.	TRBJ1-2	13	TRBV29-1	.	CSVEGGANYGYTF	TGCAGCGTTGAAGGGGGAGCTAACTATGGCTACACCTTC
TRBD2	TRBJ2-3	16	TRBV5-1	.	CASSPGLAASTDTQYF	TGCGCCAGCAGCCCGGGACTAGCGGCTAGCACAGATACGCAGTATTTT
TRBD1	TRBJ2-5	13	TRBV29-1	.	CSVPDRGGETQYF	TGCAGCGTTCCCGACAGGGGGGGAGAGACCCAGTACTTC
TRBD1	TRBJ2-3	17	TRBV14	.	CASSHQRATGGHDTQYF	TGTGCCAGCAGCCACCAACGGGCTACAGGGGGCCACGATACGCAGTATTTT
.	TRBJ1-3	14	TRBV2	once	CASRAANSGNTIYF	TGTGCCTCAAGGGCGGCAAACTCTGGAAACACCATATATTTT
.	TRBJ1-2	12	TRBV19	few	CASRVANYGYTF	TGTGCCAGTAGGGTGGCTAACTATGGCTACACCTTC
TRBD2	TRBJ2-1	16	TRBV7-9	.	CASSYGSGGVYNEQFF	TGTGCCAGCAGCTACGGTAGCGGGGGGGTATACAATGAGCAGTTCTTC
.	TRBJ2-7	13	TRBV5-4	.	CASSLQTVLKQYF	TGTGCCAGCAGCTTACAGACCGTTCTCAAGCAGTACTTC
.	TRBJ2-7	17	TRBV10-3	.	CAIKPDISSHSSYEQYF	TGTGCCATCAAACCGGACATCTCAAGCCATAGCTCCTACGAGCAGTACTTC
TRBD1	TRBJ1-5	15	TRBV4-1	.	CASSQFTGVLQPQHF	TGCGCCAGCAGCCAGTTCACAGGGGTCCTGCAGCCCCAGCATTTT
TRBD1	TRBJ1-1	19	TRBV2	.	CASSERQGAIPWLNTEAFF	TGTGCCAGCAGTGAGCGGCAGGGGGCAATCCCGTGGCTGAACACTGAAGCTTTCTTT
TRBD1	TRBJ1-1	15	TRBV18	once	CASSLGTGSDTEAFF	TGTGCCAGCTCATTAGGGACAGGGTCGGACACTGAAGCTTTCTTT
.	TRBJ1-2	15	TRBV4-2	once	CASSQDSTYSYGYTF	TGTGCCAGCAGCCAAGATTCCACCTACTCTTATGGCTACACCTTC
TRBD1	TRBJ1-2	14	TRBV6-1	.	CASSDPGQGDGYTF	TGTGCCAGCAGTGACCCGGGACAGGGGGACGGCTACACCTTC
.	TRBJ1-3	14	TRBV10-3	.	CAISRLRSGNTIYF	TGTGCCATCAGTCGACTGCGCTCTGGAAACACCATATATTTT
TRBD1	TRBJ1-5	14	TRBV6-5	.	CASSRTGGEQPQHF	TGTGCCAGCAGCAGGACAGGGGGGGAGCAGCCCCAGCATTTT
.	TRBJ1-1	15	TRBV6-5	.	CASNYHTGRRTEAFF	TGTGCCAGCAACTATCACACAGGGAGGCGAACTGAAGCTTTCTTT
.	TRBJ1-1	13	TRBV5-1	.	CASSFTVNTEAFF	TGCGCCAGCAGCTTTACAGTAAACACTGAAGCTTTCTTT
TRBD2	TRBJ2-1	17	TRBV11-1	once	CASSPLGGAASYNEQFF	TGTGCCAGCAGCCCCTTGGGAGGGGCGGCCTCCTACAATGAGCAGTTCTTC
TRBD2	TRBJ2-1	16	TRBV12-5	.	CASGLGLALNYNEQFF	TGTGCTAGTGGTTTGGGACTAGCGCTAAACTACAATGAGCAGTTCTTC
.	TRBJ2-5	13	TRBV7-3	.	CASSFRAQETQYF	TGTGCCAGCAGCTTCCGGGCCCAAGAGACCCAGTACTTC
.	TRBJ2-7	14	TRBV5-1	.	CASSGTGLAREQYF	TGCGCCAGCAGCGGGACCGGCCTGGCGAGGGAGCAGTACTTC
.	TRBJ1-3	17	TRBV7-2	.	CASSLEAARYSGNTIYF	TGTGCCAGCAGCTTAGAGGCGGCCAGATACTCTGGAAACACCATATATTTT
TRBD2	TRBJ2-5	20	TRBV5-4	.	CASSPPARGTSGGLWETQYF	TGTGCCAGCAGCCCGCCTGCGAGGGGGACTAGCGGGGGACTATGGGAGACCCAGTACTTC
.	TRBJ2-7	13	TRBV5-4	.	CASSSKESYEQYF	TGTGCCAGCAGCTCTAAGGAGTCCTACGAGCAGTACTTC
.	TRBJ1-1	15	TRBV2	.	CASSQLGHRNTEAFF	TGTGCCAGCAGTCAGCTTGGACATCGTAACACTGAAGCTTTCTTT
.	TRBJ2-1	14	TRBV19	.	CASSIGDASNEQFF	TGTGCCAGTAGTATCGGGGACGCCTCCAATGAGCAGTTCTTC